This T cell receptor beta chain was recorded in a study of CD8 T cells in ankylosing spondylitis. The study's findings and limits: Earlier literature documents some of the motif variants in reactive arthritis synovial fluid and blood. Peripheral blood samples showed relatively rare disease-linked clones, and these clones were CD8+. Disease-associated clones were reportedly significantly overrepresented in matched ankylosing spondylitis synovial fluid. Fewer than ten highly homologous variants made up a TCR beta motif that seemed to typify ankylosing spondylitis blood.

Germline V CDR1 and CDR2: LGHDT, YNNKEL (reference sequence). This CDR3 region has 13 residues. The ends were cut back, 4 bases at V and 9 bases at J, with 10 bases in the middle. This clonotype was seen many times. As yet, its antigen is unknown. Each CDR3 protein gets one entry after TCRdb re-called the 5' RACE reads with MiXCR. Of over 400,000 distinct CDR3 sequences in the sample, roughly 26% were seen once. The chain is built from TRBV3-1 and TRBJ1-6; D unclear. The receptor was isolated from a male donor with ankylosing spondylitis. Sequencing was performed on blood, either unsorted or a sorted T cell fraction (not recorded which). The CDR3 protein is CASSPYDGSPLHF. The CDR3 region has the DNA TGTGCCAGCAGCCCTTACGACGGTTCACCCCTCCACTTT.